What follows are 13 T cell receptor beta chains derived from one specimen sequenced in a study of neurological immune-mediated disorders (dated by TCRdb to the late 2010s). Library preparation employed 5' RACE. The instrument was an Illumina HiSeq 2500. TCRdb handled the public reads itself, with Q25 trimming in fastp and clone calling in MiXCR, and kept productive beta chains. Rows matching on CDR3 protein sequence are summarized as one entry with the most common DNA and genes. Recorded for this sample are approximately 68,000 distinct CDR3 sequences; under 5.5% of them occurred a single time. The ten largest clones add up to 2.2% of the sample. Source material: PBMCs. The receptors derive from a woman in her seventies with multiple sclerosis.

The chain joins TRBV28 to TRBJ2-2; the D is unclear. Per the germline V gene, CDR1 is MDHEN and CDR2 is SYDVKM. The V end was cut by 4 bases, the J end by 7 bases, with 13 bases between. The CDR3 consists of 14 residues. CDR3 nucleotides: TGTGCCAGCAGTTACAATACTTACTTCGGGGAGCTGTTTTTT. Translation: CASSYNTYFGELFF.

This clonotype was observed at least ten times. V gene TRBV12-3 or TRBV12-4 combines with J gene TRBJ2-2, with D maybe TRBD1 (6 bases). The germline V and J ends were trimmed by 0 bases and 7 bases, with 18 bases remaining between them. There are 17 residues in the CDR3. The CDR3 region has the DNA TGTGCCAGCAGTTTAGCCTCTAGCTGGACAGTTGACGGGGAGCTGTTTTTT. Protein product: CASSLASSWTVDGELFF.

This clonotype was seen ten or more times. The rearrangement joins TRBV15 to TRBJ1-1, with 7 bases lining up with TRBD1. CDR3 length: 14 residues. V was clipped by 1 base and J by 11 bases; unmatched bases: 10. Germline assignment: CDR1 LNHNV and CDR2 YYDKDF (reference sequence). The CDR3 reads CATSRGDSGGSAFF. The CDR3 region has the DNA TGTGCCACCAGCAGAGGGGACAGCGGCGGGTCCGCTTTCTTT.

This clonotype was found once. A much larger clone sits a single nucleotide away, making a read error possible. The V and J genes are TRBV7-7 and TRBJ2-5; 7 bases align to TRBD2. Germline V CDR1 and CDR2: SSHAT, FNYEAQ (reference sequence). CDR3 length: 13 residues. The CDR3 DNA sequence: TGTGCTAGCAGCGGGACCAGGATGGAGACCCAGTACTTC. Amino acid sequence: CASSGTRMETQYF. Full variable domain (rest looked up from reference TRBV7-7 and TRBJ2-5): GAGVSQSPRYKVTKRGQDVTLRCDPISSHATLYWYQQALGQGPEFLTYFNYEAQPDKSGLPSDRFSAERPEGSISTLTIQRTEQRDSAMYRCASSGTRMETQYFGPGTRLLVL.

This clonotype was picked up many times. V is TRBV7-8 and J is TRBJ1-2, with 11 nucleotides matching TRBD1. CDR3 size: 15 residues. Germline V gives CDR1 SGHVS, CDR2 FQNEAQ. J lost 2 bases, V lost 6 bases, and 5 bases had no gene match. As DNA, the CDR3 is TGTGCCAGCAGTTTCGGACAGGGGGCAAACTATGGCTACACCTTC. It encodes CASSFGQGANYGYTF.

This clonotype has at least ten counts. DNA of the CDR3: TGCAGTGCTAGGGAACTAGCGGATACGATCGCCGATCAAGAGACCCAGTACTTC. It translates to CSARELADTIADQETQYF. The chain has TRBV20-1 and TRBJ2-5, with TRBD2 matching 8 bases. The CDR3 is 18 amino acids. Germline CDR1 and CDR2: DFQATT and SNEGSKA (reference sequence). Trimming took 3 bases from V and 2 from J; bases not matched to a gene: 17.

This clonotype was seen ten or more times. The rearrangement links TRBV5-1 to TRBJ2-1; 8 bases map to TRBD2. In germline, CDR1 is SGHRS, CDR2 YFSETQ. V lost 0 bases to trimming and J lost 2 bases; unmatched junction nucleotides: 7. The CDR3 loop spans 17 amino acids. The CDR3 is CASSLDGSGTAYNEQFF. The CDR3, as DNA: TGCGCCAGCAGCTTGGATGGTAGCGGGACCGCCTACAATGAGCAGTTCTTC.

This clonotype appeared a few times. The CDR3 reads CASSEGTGVGSPLHF. The CDR3 DNA reads TGTGCCAGCAGTGAAGGGACCGGAGTCGGTTCACCCCTCCACTTT. The chain recombines TRBV2 with TRBJ1-6; D ambiguous. Between the trimmed V and J ends, which lost 1 base and 9 bases, there was a span of 13 bases. Germline values: CDR1 SNHLY, CDR2 FYNNEI. This CDR3 spans 15 amino acids.

This clonotype was counted at least ten times. The chain carries TRBV20-1 and TRBJ2-3; the match to TRBD2 covers 16 bases. The junction had 4 bases not matched to a gene; V was cut back by 4 bases and J by 3 bases. CDR1 and CDR2 (germline): DFQATT, SNEGSKA (reference sequence). The CDR3 runs to 16 residues. This CDR3 is CSATPGLAGGTDTQYF. Here the CDR3 DNA reads TGCAGTGCTACTCCGGGACTAGCGGGAGGGACAGATACGCAGTATTTT.

This clonotype was observed at least ten times. The genes are TRBV15 and TRBJ2-1; the match to TRBD1 covers 12 bases. Germline-derived CDR1 and CDR2 are LNHNV and YYDKDF (reference sequence). This CDR3 spans 17 amino acids. The junction had 13 bases not matched to a gene; V was cut back by 5 bases and J by 8 bases. The CDR3 loop is CATSLSTGTGGIHEQFF. The CDR3 DNA is TGTGCCACCAGCCTCTCTACCGGGACAGGGGGCATCCATGAGCAGTTCTTC.

This clonotype was seen ten or more times. The chain employs TRBV20-1 and TRBJ2-3, with D unresolved. The germline V and J ends were trimmed by 2 bases and 0 bases, with 9 bases remaining between them. The CDR3 covers 14 residues. CDR1 DFQATT and CDR2 SNEGSKA come from the germline V gene (reference sequence). The CDR3 reads CSARNLPSTDTQYF. CDR3 in DNA: TGCAGTGCTAGAAACCTTCCTAGCACAGATACGCAGTATTTT.

Sample share makes this clonotype medium-sized (0.01 to 0.1%). For the CDR3, the DNA is TGCAGTGCGACTAAGGGGGAGACCCAGTACTTC. Translation gives CSATKGETQYF. The chain joins TRBV20-1 to TRBJ2-5; D could derive from TRBD1 or TRBD2 (5 bases each). V lost 6 bases and J 5 bases, leaving 10 bases between the germline ends. Germline V gene lookup returns CDR1 DFQATT and CDR2 SNEGSKA (reference sequence). The CDR3 has 11 amino acids.

This clonotype has a count of ten or more. J is TRBJ2-7 and V is TRBV4-1; 8 bases line up with TRBD2. CDR1 and CDR2 from the germline V gene are MGHRA and YSYEKL. There are 16 residues in the CDR3. The trim removed 0 bases at V and 2 bases at J, leaving 6 bases unmatched. DNA for the CDR3: TGCGCCAGCAGCCAAGACAGGGAGACTAGCGCCTACGAGCAGTACTTC. Its protein is CASSQDRETSAYEQYF.